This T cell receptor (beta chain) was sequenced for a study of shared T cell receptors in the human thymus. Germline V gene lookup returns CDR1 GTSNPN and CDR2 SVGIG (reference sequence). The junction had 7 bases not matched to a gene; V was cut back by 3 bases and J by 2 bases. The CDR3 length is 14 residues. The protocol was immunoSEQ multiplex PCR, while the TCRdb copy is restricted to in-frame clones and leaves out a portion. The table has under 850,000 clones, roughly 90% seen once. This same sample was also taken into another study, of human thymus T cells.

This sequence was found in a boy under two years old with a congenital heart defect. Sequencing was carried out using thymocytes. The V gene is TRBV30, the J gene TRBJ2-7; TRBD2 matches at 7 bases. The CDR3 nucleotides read TGTGCCTGGAGGATGGGACTACAAACCTACGAGCAGTACTTC. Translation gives CAWRMGLQTYEQYF. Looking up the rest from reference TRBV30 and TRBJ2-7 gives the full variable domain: SQTIHQWPATLVQPVGSPLSLECTVEGTSNPNLYWYRQAAGRGLQLLFYSVGIGQISSEVPQNLSASRPQDRQFILSSKKLLLSDSGFYLCAWRMGLQTYEQYFGPGTRLTVT.